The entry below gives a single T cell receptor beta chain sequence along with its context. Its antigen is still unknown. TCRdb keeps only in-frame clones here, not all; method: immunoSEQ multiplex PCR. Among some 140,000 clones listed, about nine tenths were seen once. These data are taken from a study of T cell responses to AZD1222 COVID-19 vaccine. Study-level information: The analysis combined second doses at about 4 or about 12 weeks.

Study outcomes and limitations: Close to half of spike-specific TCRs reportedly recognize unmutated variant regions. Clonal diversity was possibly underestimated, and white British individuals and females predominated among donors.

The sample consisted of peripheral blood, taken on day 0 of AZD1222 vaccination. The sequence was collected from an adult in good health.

CDR3: CASSYARGSPEAQHF. CDR3 nucleotide sequence: TGTGCCAGCAGTTACGCCAGGGGGTCCCCAGAGGCCCAGCATTTT. V gene TRBV6-5 combines with J gene TRBJ1-5; 7 bases map to TRBD1. CDR1 and CDR2 (germline): MNHEY, SVGAGI. The V gene end was trimmed by 2 bases and the J gene end by 11 bases; junction bases not matched to a gene: 12. The CDR3 consists of 15 residues.